Below, 2 T cell receptor beta chains from the same sample are listed, as sequenced in a study of T-cell memory formation after mild COVID-19. TCRdb used MiXCR to reprocess the 5' RACE reads, holding one entry per CDR3 protein. The sample yields hundreds of thousands of distinct CDR3 sequences, approximately 25% seen once. Sequenced: PBMCs or a T cell subset sorted from them (not recorded which). These receptors were obtained from an adult woman who had mild COVID-19 (a few samples of this study predate the infection). Cell type and time point are not known.

The chain employs TRBV12-3 or TRBV12-4 and TRBJ2-1; 14 nucleotides align to TRBD2. The CDR3 consists of 15 residues. V was pared by 5 bases and J by 8 bases, with 5 bases of the junction left unmatched. Here the CDR3 DNA reads TGTGCCAGCAGTCTGACTAGCGGGGGGGCCTATGAGCAGTTCTTC. Its protein product is CASSLTSGGAYEQFF.

The V and J genes are TRBV6-2 or TRBV6-3 and TRBJ2-5; D unclear. Trimming left V 0 bases short and J 5 bases short, with 13 bases between. The germline gives CDR1 MNHEY, CDR2 SVGEGT. The CDR3 is 15 residues long. Here the CDR3 reads CASSYSERFRETQYF. DNA of the CDR3: TGTGCCAGCAGTTACTCGGAAAGATTTCGGGAGACCCAGTACTTC.